This T cell receptor beta chain was observed in a study of regulatory T cells in long-lasting Graves disease. Whole-study findings and limits: Persistent patients shared 2,700 or so public clonotypes among themselves. Newly diagnosed patients shared fewer, at around 970.

This CDR3 has 15 residues. Germline CDR1 and CDR2: LNHDA and SQIVND (reference sequence). Trimming cost V 7 bases and J 3 bases, with 16 bases left between them. Regarding this clonotype: Its antigen is currently unknown.

Sample time point: persistent/refractory GD, antithyroid drugs over 5 years with positive TRAb. RNA from PBMCs was the source of the TCR library. In building TCR beta libraries, iRepertoire HTBI primers were used together with Arm-PCR of CDR3 regions. TCRdb independently ran MiXCR on the multiplex PCR reads; one entry per CDR3 protein. The sample includes around 460,000 distinct CDR3 sequences, 22% of them seen just once. Sample: peripheral blood mononuclear cells (PBMCs), taken when the disease was refractory, from a patient treated with antithyroid drugs. The receptor's source is a female donor with Graves disease. J is TRBJ1-5 and V is TRBV19; a weak D match, TRBD1 (5 bases). The CDR3 loop is CASTSGLWVNQPQHF. The CDR3 coding sequence is TGTGCCAGTACCTCAGGGTTGTGGGTCAATCAGCCCCAGCATTTT.